One sample yielded the 8 T cell receptor beta chains listed below, sequenced in a study of OX40 agonist ivuxolimab in advanced cancers. The protocol was immunoSEQ multiplex PCR, while the TCRdb copy is restricted to in-frame clones and leaves out a portion. The repertoire holds roughly 67,000 clones, with over 75% as singletons. The sample here was CD4+ or CD8+ T cells sorted from blood, taken in a trial of the OX40 agonist ivuxolimab. The receptors derive from an adult with an advanced solid tumor such as melanoma, head and neck, liver or kidney cancer.

The J gene is TRBJ2-7, the V gene TRBV28, with 7 bases matching TRBD2. The CDR3 extends over 14 amino acids. Germline V gene sequence: CDR1 MDHEN, CDR2 SYDVKM. Trimming removed 4 bases from V and 5 bases from J; junction bases left unmatched: 8. CDR3 sequence: CASSSTAAGDEQYF. The CDR3 nucleotides are TGTGCCAGCAGTTCAACCGCCGCGGGGGACGAGCAGTACTTC.

This chain joins TRBV5-1 and TRBJ1-1; D possibly corresponds to TRBD1 (5 bases). Germline loops: CDR1 SGHRS, CDR2 YFSETQ. CDR3 length: 14 amino acids. V was shortened by 3 bases and J by 5 bases, with 14 bases between the two germline ends. The CDR3 nucleotides are TGCGCCAGCAGCTGGACGGGGACGGCAACTGAAGCTTTCTTT. This gives the protein CASSWTGTATEAFF. The whole variable domain, filled in from reference TRBV5-1 and TRBJ1-1, reads KAGVTQTPRYLIKTRGQQVTLSCSPISGHRSVSWYQQTPGQGLQFLFEYFSETQRNKGNFPGRFSGRQFSNSRSEMNVSTLELGDSALYLCASSWTGTATEAFFGQGTRLTVV.

V is TRBV18 and J is TRBJ1-1; no clear D gene. Germline CDR1 is KGHSH and CDR2 is LQKENI. The V and J ends lost 4 bases and 5 bases respectively, with 17 bases between them. The CDR3 contains 15 residues. The CDR3 loop is CASSLQTGVGTEAFF. CDR3 nucleotides: TGTGCCAGCTCACTTCAAACTGGGGTTGGGACTGAAGCTTTCTTT.

In DNA form, the CDR3 reads TGTGCCAGCAGCTTGTCGGGCAGGGCCTACGAGCAGTACTTC. Protein sequence: CASSLSGRAYEQYF. This rearrangement joins TRBV5-5 to TRBJ2-7; D may be TRBD1 (5 bases). V was shortened by 1 base and J by 2 bases, with 10 bases between the two germline ends. CDR1 is SGHKS, CDR2 YYEKEE, per germline (reference sequence). This CDR3 has 14 residues.

The rearrangement links TRBV11-2 to TRBJ2-7, with a weak D call TRBD2 (6 bases). The CDR3 runs 15 residues. V dropped 3 bases and J dropped 7 bases, with 19 bases sitting between them. Germline V gene data show CDR1 as SGHAT and CDR2 as FQNNGV. For the CDR3, the DNA is TGTGCCAGCAGCTTTTGGGATCAGGGACTCCGGGAGCAGTACTTC. Encoded protein: CASSFWDQGLREQYF.

The DNA of the CDR3 is TGTGCCAGCAGCTTAATGGGTGAGGCACAGACTGAAGCTTTCTTT. It translates to CASSLMGEAQTEAFF. V usage is TRBV11-2 and J usage is TRBJ1-1; D not certain. Germline CDR1 reads SGHAT; CDR2 reads FQNNGV. The CDR3 covers 15 residues. Trimming stripped 2 bases from V and 5 bases from J, with 15 bases between.

The genes are TRBV4-2 and TRBJ2-4, with D possibly matching TRBD2 (6 bases). Germline CDR1 reads LGHNA; CDR2 reads YNFKEQ. The CDR3 is 15 amino acids. V gave up 0 bases and J gave up 9 bases, with 15 bases separating them. The CDR3 protein is CASSQDGTSWSIQYF. The CDR3 DNA reads TGTGCCAGCAGCCAAGATGGGACTTCTTGGAGCATTCAGTACTTC.

This clone was seen once. The chain uses TRBV28 and TRBJ2-7; D perhaps matches TRBD2 (5 bases). This CDR3 spans 13 amino acids. CDR1 MDHEN and CDR2 SYDVKM come from the germline V gene. V lost 6 bases, J lost 8 bases, and 17 bases lay in between. In DNA form, the CDR3 reads TGTGCCAGCAGATCCCCTCTCGGGGTGAAGCAGTACTTC. It yields the protein CASRSPLGVKQYF.